This T cell receptor beta chain was sequenced for a study of response to subunit inactivated influenza vaccine. Findings and limits, study-wide: Each seasonal influenza vaccination recruits few new T cells, the authors suggested.

On this clonotype itself: Its antigen is not identified. A junction end diverges from the germline sequence, so it may reflect a read error.

Each CDR3 protein gets one entry after TCRdb re-called the RT-PCR reads with MiXCR. This table has about 780,000 distinct CDR3 sequences, about 18% appearing once. Germline CDR1 reads MDHEN; CDR2 reads SYDVKM. The CDR3 is made up of 15 amino acids. The sample here was PBMCs from blood, taken less than 6 days after vaccination. The TCR originated in a man between 50 and 59 years old who received an inactivated influenza vaccine. The chain recombines TRBV28 with TRBJ2-1, with D possibly being TRBD1 or TRBD2 (5 bases each). The CDR3 DNA reads TGTGCCAGCAGCTTATGGGGGATTGACTACAATGAGCAGTTCTTC. Translation gives CASSLWGIDYNEQFF.